This entry lists 6 T cell receptor beta chains sequenced from one sample in a study of shared clonotypes between healthy human individuals. Terminally differentiated effector memory CD45RA+ cells were left out of the naive CD8 fraction, which was CD45RO-negative and positively selected for CCR7. Profiling relied on immunoSEQ multiplex PCR, and the TCRdb table lists in-frame clones only, not all of them. The sample records nearly 2 million clones, just under 95% being singletons. The sample was naive CD8+ T cells sorted from blood. Receptors were obtained from a man younger than 30 in good health.

V gene TRBV12-1 combines with J gene TRBJ2-2; the table's D gene call, TRBD2, was not cross checked with the DNA. TRBV12-1 is noted as a pseudogene. The CDR3 loop spans 15 amino acids. The CDR3 is CASSFRDWVTGELFF. For the CDR3, the DNA is TGTGCCAGCAGCTTTCGCGACTGGGTCACCGGGGAGCTGTTTTTT.

The chain is built from TRBV27 and TRBJ1-6; TRBD1 is a possible D gene (5 bases). The CDR3 is 14 amino acids. V was pared by 4 bases and J by 10 bases, with 14 bases between. CDR1 MNHEY and CDR2 SMNVEV come from the germline V gene (reference sequence). CDR3 in amino acids: CASSWAEEGSPLHF. CDR3 sequence (DNA): TGTGCCAGCAGTTGGGCGGAGGAGGGGTCACCCCTCCACTTT.

Worth noting for this clone: This CDR3 is also generated by other DNA sequences in the sample. V and J are TRBV7-9 and TRBJ1-1; D not resolved. CDR3 size: 14 residues. CDR1 and CDR2 from the germline V gene are SEHNR and FQNEAQ (reference sequence). Trimming shortened V by 4 bases and J by 2 bases, and 11 bases separated the two germline ends. The CDR3 region has the DNA TGTGCCAGCAGCTCCCGACAAGAAAACACTGAAGCTTTCTTT. Amino acids: CASSSRQENTEAFF.

J is TRBJ1-6 and V is TRBV7-9, with no clear D. The germline CDR1 and CDR2 sequences are SEHNR and FQNEAQ (reference sequence). V lost 5 bases and J 7 bases, leaving 12 bases between the germline ends. CDR3 length: 14 residues. The CDR3 sequence: CASSRATENSPLHF. CDR3 DNA sequence: TGTGCCAGCAGCCGAGCCACAGAGAATTCACCCCTCCACTTT.

This sequence joins TRBV5-1 and TRBJ2-1; 9 bases line up with TRBD1. Germline-derived CDR1 and CDR2 are SGHRS and YFSETQ. With 2 bases clipped from V and 2 bases from J, the junction kept 5 bases outside the gene matches. The CDR3 loop spans 16 amino acids. This CDR3 is CASSFRGTGPYNEQFF. The CDR3 DNA reads as TGCGCCAGCAGCTTCAGGGGGACAGGGCCCTACAATGAGCAGTTCTTC.

The DNA for the CDR3 is TGTGCCAGCAGTTCACCGGGATCTAACTATGGCTACACCTTC. This translates into CASSSPGSNYGYTF. This rearrangement joins TRBV28 to TRBJ1-2; D ambiguous. Deletions cut 4 bases from V and 0 bases from J, with 9 bases between. The CDR3 is 14 residues long. Germline V lookup: CDR1 MDHEN, CDR2 SYDVKM.